The 5 T cell receptor beta chains in this list originate from one sample, sequenced in a study of T cell repertoires in cytomegalovirus infection. Their antigen targets remain unknown. TCRdb itself ran the reads through MiXCR, one entry per CDR3 protein. Among roughly 860,000 distinct CDR3 sequences listed, around a third were seen once. Sequenced here: cultured CD8+ T cells from PBMCs, sampled from culture after CMV antigen stimulation. Receptors were obtained from a human donor in good health (CMV status not recorded). Some clones in this sample may be carry-over from other donors' samples.

Note on this clonotype: A clone one base away is much larger, so this may be a read error. The rearrangement links TRBV7-2 to TRBJ1-5, with D possibly matching TRBD1 (6 bases). The germline gives CDR1 SGHTA, CDR2 FQGNSA. This CDR3 region has 13 residues. The CDR3 sequence is CASSQGGFQSQHF. The DNA for the CDR3 is TGTGCCAGCAGCCAAGGGGGGTTTCAGTCCCAGCATTTT.

This chain connects TRBV20-1 to TRBJ2-7; possible D gene TRBD1, 5 bases. The V and J ends lost 0 bases and 0 bases respectively, with 9 bases between them. The CDR3 totals 14 residues. Germline V gene sequence: CDR1 DFQATT, CDR2 SNEGSKA (reference sequence). CDR3 loop: CSARDIGDSYEQYF. The CDR3 nucleotides are TGCAGTGCTAGAGATATAGGGGACTCCTACGAGCAGTACTTC.

This clonotype came up a few times. At one end, the junction sequence differs from germline, possibly due to a read error. The gene calls are TRBV6-5 and TRBJ2-5, with a tentative D call TRBD1 (6 bases). Germline CDR1 is MNHEY and CDR2 is SVGAGI. CDR3 size: 14 residues. CDR3 nucleotides: TGTGCCAGCAGTTCGACAGGTCCCCAACAGACCCAGTACTTC. It yields the protein CASSSTGPQQTQYF.

This clonotype was seen more than once but under ten times. The J gene is TRBJ2-3, the V gene TRBV6-5; 8 bases are shared with TRBD2. Trimming removed 0 bases from V and 3 bases from J; junction bases left unmatched: 8. CDR3 length: 17 amino acids. Germline lookup yields CDR1 MNHEY and CDR2 SVGAGI. This CDR3 reads CASSYSWAGGVTDTQYF. CDR3 sequence (DNA): TGTGCCAGCAGTTACTCGTGGGCGGGGGGCGTGACAGATACGCAGTATTTT.

The chain couples TRBV7-3 to TRBJ1-5; TRBD1 agrees at 8 bases. Per the germline V gene, CDR1 is SGHTA and CDR2 is FQGTGA. CDR3 length: 14 residues. V gave up 3 bases and J gave up 5 bases; unmatched junction bases: 3. The CDR3 here is CASSLTGVHQPQHF. DNA for the CDR3: TGTGCCAGCAGCTTGACAGGGGTCCATCAGCCCCAGCATTTT.